This is a list of T cell receptor beta chains from one sample in a study of T cell clusters in autoimmune cytopenias. TCRdb reworked the multiplex PCR reads into one entry per CDR3 protein, no DNA. The sample yields 8,500 to 14,000 distinct CDR3 sequences, of which the top ten take up about 21%. The same specimen was also included in a second study, on T cell repertoires in aging, cancer and after chemotherapy.

The specimen was peripheral blood. All receptors come from a human donor in good health. CDR3s include the opening cysteine and the closing phenylalanine or tryptophan. Size is stated for part of the rows, as once, few or many counts, or as a class when the clone is expanded.

j_gene	len	abundance	v_gene	CDR3aa
TRBJ2-1	14	.	TRBV5-1	CASSPDVRVNEQFF
TRBJ1-4	16	medium-sized	TRBV19	CASSTRHPGTGEKLFF
TRBJ2-7	13	.	TRBV6-5	CASSDLGAGEQYF
TRBJ2-5	16	.	TRBV5-1	CASSLSLAGRQETQYF
TRBJ2-3	17	.	TRBV7-9	CASIPPGTSTSTDTQYF
TRBJ2-3	14	.	TRBV9	CASSVAPDSATQYF
TRBJ1-1	13	.	TRBV6-5	CASRGGGRTEAFF
TRBJ1-6	13	.	TRBV12-3/TRBV12-4	CASSLSQPSPLHF
TRBJ2-3	16	medium-sized	TRBV19	CASSIEGGRGTDTQYF
TRBJ2-3	16	.	TRBV5-4	CASSLRRETSGDTQYF